The present T cell receptor (beta chain) was sequenced within a study of T cell clonality in common variable immunodeficiency. The method was immunoSEQ multiplex PCR; TCRdb's version includes in-frame clones alone and lacks a portion of them. The record shows approximately 37,000 clones for this sample, with no singletons present. This clone appeared many times. The read ends 3 residues early relative to the CDR3; the germline J gene fills the gap. Losses at the gene ends were 4 bases for V and 3 bases for J; bases not matched to a gene: 2. The CDR3 is 13 amino acids. Germline V gene lookup returns CDR1 DFQATT and CDR2 SNEGSKA (reference sequence).

This chain uses TRBV20-1 with TRBJ2-5; 10 bases are a match to TRBD2. The sequence came from a person aged 18-70 years in good health. Specimen: peripheral blood mononuclear cells. Partial CDR3 DNA: TGCAGTGCTACTGGACTAGCGGAAGAGACC. This encodes CSATGLAEET. The full CDR3 sequence reads CSATGLAEETQYF.